The clone carrying this T cell receptor beta chain was observed a handful of times. PCR was performed a second time for about 7 to 11 cycles using a sample-barcoded 5' primer and a J-beta primer mix. Using its own MiXCR run on the 5' RACE reads, TCRdb lists one record per CDR3 protein. The table lists under 1 million distinct CDR3 sequences, approximately 44% of them singletons, with around 21% in the top ten. The CDR3 is made up of 14 amino acids. V lost 3 bases to trimming and J lost 5 bases, with 10 bases between them. CDR1 is SEHNR and CDR2 is FQNEAQ in the germline V gene (reference sequence). The data derive from a study of blood T cells in healthy people across ages.

The chain recombines TRBV7-9 with TRBJ1-4; D gene unclear. The specimen sequenced was blood. The receptor was derived from a man in his fifties or sixties in good health. DNA of the CDR3: TGTGCCAGCAGCTTGGGATTCATAAATGAAAAACTGTTTTTT. This codes for CASSLGFINEKLFF.